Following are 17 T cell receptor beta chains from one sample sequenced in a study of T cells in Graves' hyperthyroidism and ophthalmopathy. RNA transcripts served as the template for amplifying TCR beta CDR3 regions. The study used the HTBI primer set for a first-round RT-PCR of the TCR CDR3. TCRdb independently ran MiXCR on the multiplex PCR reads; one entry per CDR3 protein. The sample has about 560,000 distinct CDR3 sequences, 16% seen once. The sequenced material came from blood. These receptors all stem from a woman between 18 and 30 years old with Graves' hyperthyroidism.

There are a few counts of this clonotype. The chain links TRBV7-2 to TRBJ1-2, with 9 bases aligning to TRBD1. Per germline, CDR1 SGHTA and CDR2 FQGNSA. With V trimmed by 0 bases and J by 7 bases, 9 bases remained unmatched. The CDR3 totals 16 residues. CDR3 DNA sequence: TGTGCCAGCAGCTTAGCCCACCCGTGGACAGGGGCTGGCTACACCTTC. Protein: CASSLAHPWTGAGYTF.

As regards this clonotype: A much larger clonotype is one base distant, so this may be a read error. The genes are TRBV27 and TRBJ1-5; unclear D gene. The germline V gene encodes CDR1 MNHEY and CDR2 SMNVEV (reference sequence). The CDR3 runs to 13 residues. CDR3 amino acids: CASSLHSNRPQHF. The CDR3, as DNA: TGTGCCAGCAGTTTACATAGCAATCGGCCCCAGCATTTT.

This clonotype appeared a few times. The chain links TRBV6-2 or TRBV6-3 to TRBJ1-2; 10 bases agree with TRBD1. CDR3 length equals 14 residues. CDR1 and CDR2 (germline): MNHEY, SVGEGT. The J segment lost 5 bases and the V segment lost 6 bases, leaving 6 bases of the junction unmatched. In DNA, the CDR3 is TGTGCCAGCAGAGCCGGGACAGGGGTTTATGGCTACACCTTC. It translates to CASRAGTGVYGYTF.

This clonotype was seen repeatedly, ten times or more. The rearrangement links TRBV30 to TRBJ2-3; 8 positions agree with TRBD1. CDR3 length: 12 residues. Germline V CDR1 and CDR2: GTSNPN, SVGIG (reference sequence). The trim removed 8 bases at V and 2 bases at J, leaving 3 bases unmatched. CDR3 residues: CAGTGATDTQYF. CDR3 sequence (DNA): TGTGCCGGGACAGGAGCCACAGATACGCAGTATTTT.

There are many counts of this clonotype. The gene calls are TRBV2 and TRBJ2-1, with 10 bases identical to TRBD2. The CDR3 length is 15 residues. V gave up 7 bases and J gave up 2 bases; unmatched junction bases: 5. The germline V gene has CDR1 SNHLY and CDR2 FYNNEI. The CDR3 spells CASTLAGETYNEQFF. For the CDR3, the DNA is TGTGCCAGCACCCTAGCGGGAGAAACCTACAATGAGCAGTTCTTC.

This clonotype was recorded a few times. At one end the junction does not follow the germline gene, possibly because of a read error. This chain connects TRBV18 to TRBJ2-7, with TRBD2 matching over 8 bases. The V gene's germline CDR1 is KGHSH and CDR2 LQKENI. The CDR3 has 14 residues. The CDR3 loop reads CAGSPRTSPYEQYF. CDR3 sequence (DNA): TGTGCCGGCTCACCGAGGACTAGCCCCTACGAGCAGTACTTC. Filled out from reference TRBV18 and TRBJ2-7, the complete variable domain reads NAGVMQNPRHLVRRRGQEARLRCSPMKGHSHVYWYRQLPEEGLKFMVYLQKENIIDESGMPKERFSAEFPKEGPSILRIQQVVRGDSAAYFCAGSPRTSPYEQYFGPGTRLTVT.

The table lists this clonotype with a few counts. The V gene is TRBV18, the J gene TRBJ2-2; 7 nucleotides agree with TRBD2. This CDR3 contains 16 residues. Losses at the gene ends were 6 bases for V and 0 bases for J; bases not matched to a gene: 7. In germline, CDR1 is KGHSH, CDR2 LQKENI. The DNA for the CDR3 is TGTGCCAGCTCCCTCACTAGCGTTGCGAACACCGGGGAGCTGTTTTTT. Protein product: CASSLTSVANTGELFF.

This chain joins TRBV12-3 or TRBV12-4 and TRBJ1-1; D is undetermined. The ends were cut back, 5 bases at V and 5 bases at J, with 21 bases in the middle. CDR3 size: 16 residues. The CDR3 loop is CASSPGREPLRTEAFF. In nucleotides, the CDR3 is TGTGCCAGCAGTCCCGGTAGGGAGCCTCTTAGAACTGAAGCTTTCTTT.

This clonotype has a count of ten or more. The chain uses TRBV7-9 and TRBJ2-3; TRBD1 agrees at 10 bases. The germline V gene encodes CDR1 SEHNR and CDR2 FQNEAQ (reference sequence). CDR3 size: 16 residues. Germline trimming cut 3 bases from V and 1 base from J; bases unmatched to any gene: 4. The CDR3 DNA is TGTGCCAGCAGCTTGACAGGGGGCAGAGGCACAGATACGCAGTATTTT. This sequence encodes CASSLTGGRGTDTQYF.

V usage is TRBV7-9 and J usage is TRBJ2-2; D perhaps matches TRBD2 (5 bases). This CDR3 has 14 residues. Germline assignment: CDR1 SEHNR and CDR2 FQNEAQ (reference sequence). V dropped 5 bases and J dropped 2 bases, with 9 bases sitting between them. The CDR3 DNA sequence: TGTGCCAGCAGCCGGACTGAAAACACCGGGGAGCTGTTTTTT. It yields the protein CASSRTENTGELFF. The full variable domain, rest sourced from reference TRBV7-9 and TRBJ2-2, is DTGVSQNPRHKITKRGQNVTFRCDPISEHNRLYWYRQTLGQGPEFLTYFQNEAQLEKSRLLSDRFSAERPKGSFSTLEIQRTEQGDSAMYLCASSRTENTGELFFGEGSRLTVL.

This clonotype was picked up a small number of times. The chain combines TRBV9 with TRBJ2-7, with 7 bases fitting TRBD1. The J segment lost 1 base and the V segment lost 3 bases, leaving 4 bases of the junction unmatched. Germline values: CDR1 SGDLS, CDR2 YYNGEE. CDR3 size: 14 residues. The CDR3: CASSGRDSSYEQYF. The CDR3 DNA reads TGTGCCAGCAGCGGAAGGGACAGTTCCTACGAGCAGTACTTC.

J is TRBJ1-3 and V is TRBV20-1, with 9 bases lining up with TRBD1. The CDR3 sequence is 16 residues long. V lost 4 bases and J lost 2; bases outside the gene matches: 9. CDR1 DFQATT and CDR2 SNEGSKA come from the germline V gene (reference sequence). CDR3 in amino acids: CSATWDRDDTGNTIYF. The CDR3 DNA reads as TGCAGTGCTACTTGGGACAGGGATGATACTGGAAACACCATATATTTT.

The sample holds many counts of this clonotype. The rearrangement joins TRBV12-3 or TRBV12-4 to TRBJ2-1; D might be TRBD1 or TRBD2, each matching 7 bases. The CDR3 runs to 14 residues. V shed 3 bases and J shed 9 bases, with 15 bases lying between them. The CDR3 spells CASSFRGGEGEQFF. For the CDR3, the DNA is TGTGCCAGCAGTTTCAGGGGGGGAGAGGGTGAGCAGTTCTTC.

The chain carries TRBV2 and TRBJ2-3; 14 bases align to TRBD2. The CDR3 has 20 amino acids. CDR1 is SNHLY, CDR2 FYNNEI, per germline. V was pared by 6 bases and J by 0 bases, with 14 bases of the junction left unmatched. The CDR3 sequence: CASSEWTSGRQRPSTDTQYF. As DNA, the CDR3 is TGTGCCAGCAGCGAATGGACTAGCGGGAGGCAACGACCTAGCACAGATACGCAGTATTTT.

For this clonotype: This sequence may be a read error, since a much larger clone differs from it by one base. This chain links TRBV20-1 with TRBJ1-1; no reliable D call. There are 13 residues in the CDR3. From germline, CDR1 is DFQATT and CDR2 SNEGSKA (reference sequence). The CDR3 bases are TGCAGTGCCAGTACCTTTTATCGGACTGAAGGTTTCTTT. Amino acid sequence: CSASTFYRTEGFF.

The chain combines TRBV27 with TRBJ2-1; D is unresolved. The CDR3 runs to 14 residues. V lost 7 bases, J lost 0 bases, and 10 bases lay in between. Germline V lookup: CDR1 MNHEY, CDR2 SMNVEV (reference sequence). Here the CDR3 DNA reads TGTGCCAGCATGGAGAGTAGCTCCTACAATGAGCAGTTCTTC. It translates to CASMESSSYNEQFF.

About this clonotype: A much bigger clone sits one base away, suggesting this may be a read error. The chain's CDR3 is CASSLAGTTNEKLFF. The DNA of the CDR3 is TGTGCCAGCAGCTTAGCCGGGACAACTAATGAAAAACTGTTTTTT. This chain connects TRBV7-2 to TRBJ1-4; D not resolved. Germline V gives CDR1 SGHTA, CDR2 FQGNSA. There are 15 residues in the CDR3. V was clipped by 0 bases and J by 0 bases, with 5 bases between them.